What follows are 28 T cell receptor beta chains derived from one specimen sequenced in a study of beta chain features in type 1 diabetes. All of the isolated RNA was reverse transcribed, so expressed TCRB transcripts were sequenced. The repertoire was sequenced with immunoSEQ multiplex PCR; TCRdb's copy has only in-frame clones and lacks some. This repertoire shows about 710,000 clones, around an eighth found once; its top ten account for less than 0.04%. Their target antigens are unknown. Study findings and constraints: In all four CD4+ subsets, TCRB CDR3 length was significantly, moderately reduced in type 1 diabetes.

Material: naive CD4+ T cells from blood. The origin of the receptors is a man aged 18-30 years with type 1 diabetes.

This clone was counted only a few times. The V gene is TRBV2, the J gene TRBJ2-7, with 7 nucleotides matching TRBD2. The germline V gene has CDR1 SNHLY and CDR2 FYNNEI. The CDR3 loop spans 14 amino acids. With V trimmed by 7 bases and J by 4 bases, 10 bases remained unmatched. CDR3 nucleotides: TGTGCCAGCACCTTGAGGGACTACGCGTACGAGCAGTACTTC. Translated: CASTLRDYAYEQYF.

V is TRBV6-1 and J is TRBJ2-1; no firm D call. Per the germline V gene, CDR1 is MNHNS and CDR2 is SASEGT. This CDR3 has 15 amino acids. Trimming took 2 bases from V and 7 from J, leaving 15 bases between them. CDR3 protein: CASSELLLALNEQFF. The CDR3 DNA reads as TGTGCCAGCAGTGAATTGCTACTTGCGCTAAATGAGCAGTTCTTC.

This clone was observed a few times. The CDR3 reads CASAKGRGLQETQYF. CDR3 DNA: TGTGCCAGCGCCAAGGGGCGGGGCCTCCAAGAGACCCAGTACTTC. The chain links TRBV25-1 to TRBJ2-5, with a possible D match to TRBD2 (6 bases). Germline values: CDR1 MGHDK, CDR2 SYGVNS. V lost 8 bases and J lost 1, with 17 bases in between. This CDR3 is built from 15 residues.

This clone was observed a few times. V gene TRBV4-1 combines with J gene TRBJ2-2, with D maybe TRBD2 (5 bases). Trimming took off 5 bases at V and 6 bases at J, with 13 bases between the two ends. The germline V gene encodes CDR1 MGHRA and CDR2 YSYEKL. CDR3 length equals 14 residues. CDR3 coding DNA: TGCGCCAGCAGCTTCCAACTAGTCCCCGGGGAGCTGTTTTTT. Its translation is CASSFQLVPGELFF.

This clone was found a few times. The chain has TRBV10-1 and TRBJ2-6, with D unclear. Trimming stripped 3 bases from V and 2 bases from J, with 8 bases between. The V gene's germline CDR1 is WNHNN and CDR2 SYGVQD (reference sequence). The CDR3 has 15 amino acids. The CDR3 DNA sequence: TGCGCCAGCAGTGATTCGATGGCTGGGGCCAACGTCCTGACTTTC. It codes for CASSDSMAGANVLTF.

This clone was found a few times. The chain carries TRBV4-1 and TRBJ2-7, with D perhaps being TRBD1 or TRBD2 (5 bases each). The germline CDR1 and CDR2 sequences are MGHRA and YSYEKL. The CDR3 extends over 15 amino acids. Trimming cost V 3 bases and J 7 bases, with 19 bases left between them. CDR3 sequence (DNA): TGCGCCAGCAGCCATTCCCGCCGGGACCTTCGAGAGCAGTACTTC. This encodes CASSHSRRDLREQYF.

The chain recombines TRBV9 with TRBJ2-5; D remains unclear. CDR3 length: 14 residues. V was cut by 0 bases and J by 4 bases, with 10 bases left in between. Per the germline V gene, CDR1 is SGDLS and CDR2 is YYNGEE. CDR3 sequence: CASSVGRLTETQYF. The CDR3 nucleotides are TGTGCCAGCAGCGTAGGGCGGCTAACAGAGACCCAGTACTTC.

This clone was counted only a few times. The CDR3 DNA sequence: TGCGCCAGCAGCCAAGTCCTCCCCGGGGGACCAAACTATGGCTACACCTTC. Translation gives CASSQVLPGGPNYGYTF. The rearrangement joins TRBV4-1 to TRBJ1-2, with a possible D match to TRBD1 (5 bases). Germline lookup yields CDR1 MGHRA and CDR2 YSYEKL. This CDR3 region has 17 residues. Deletions cut 1 base from V and 2 bases from J, with 17 bases between.

This sequence joins TRBV6-1 and TRBJ2-1; D is unresolved. The V gene lost 5 bases and the J gene lost 10 bases, with 15 bases spanning the gap. CDR1 MNHNS and CDR2 SASEGT come from the germline V gene. This CDR3 region has 13 residues. This chain's CDR3 is CASSSHVKEEQFF. Here the CDR3 DNA reads TGTGCCAGCAGTTCACACGTGAAGGAAGAGCAGTTCTTC.

The chain uses TRBV7-9 and TRBJ2-7; no clear D. V lost 1 base, J lost 7 bases, and 8 bases lay in between. Germline values: CDR1 SEHNR, CDR2 FQNEAQ (reference sequence). This CDR3 has 12 amino acids. The CDR3 nucleotides are TGTGCCAGCAGCTTAGTAGGACGGGAGCAGTACTTC. Protein: CASSLVGREQYF.

The gene calls are TRBV7-3 and TRBJ2-5; 7 positions match TRBD2. Germline lookup yields CDR1 SGHTA and CDR2 FQGTGA. The CDR3 covers 13 residues. J gave up 3 bases and V 3 bases, and 1 base lay outside the gene matches. The CDR3 nucleotides read TGTGCCAGCAGCTTTGCGGGGGAAGAGACCCAGTACTTC. Amino acid sequence: CASSFAGEETQYF.

A word on this clone: In the same sample, other DNA sequences code for this CDR3. The chain employs TRBV30 and TRBJ2-6; 7 bases agree with TRBD1. The V segment lost 1 base and the J segment 1 base; nucleotides outside the gene matches: 1. From germline, CDR1 is GTSNPN and CDR2 SVGIG (reference sequence). The CDR3 spans 15 residues. The CDR3 protein is CAWSEGQSGANVLTF. The CDR3 region has the DNA TGTGCCTGGAGTGAGGGACAGTCTGGGGCCAACGTCCTGACTTTC.

The chain is built from TRBV19 and TRBJ2-1; 8 bases are a match to TRBD2. The CDR3 is 18 residues long. Germline V lookup: CDR1 LNHDA, CDR2 SQIVND (reference sequence). The J segment lost 6 bases and the V segment lost 5 bases, leaving 18 bases of the junction unmatched. CDR3 in amino acids: CASSGLVFSAGGLNEQFF. The DNA for the CDR3 is TGTGCCAGTAGTGGTCTGGTTTTTTCGGCGGGGGGTCTCAATGAGCAGTTCTTC.

The V call is TRBV7-2, the J call TRBJ2-1; 8 bases line up with TRBD2. Germline CDR1 is SGHTA and CDR2 is FQGNSA. Trimming removed 5 bases from V and 9 bases from J; junction bases left unmatched: 12. This CDR3 has 15 residues. This CDR3 is CASSPGGARTGEQFF. The DNA for the CDR3 is TGTGCCAGCAGCCCCGGGGGGGCGCGAACCGGTGAGCAGTTCTTC.

The chain has TRBV10-3 and TRBJ1-6; the match to TRBD1 covers 8 bases. This CDR3 contains 17 residues. With V trimmed by 0 bases and J by 6 bases, 7 bases remained unmatched. Germline values: CDR1 ENHRY, CDR2 SYGVKD. The CDR3 region is CAISESTGVRGNSPLHF. CDR3 nucleotides: TGTGCCATCAGTGAGTCGACAGGGGTTCGGGGTAATTCACCCCTCCACTTT.

This chain uses TRBV15 with TRBJ1-2, with a possible D match to TRBD1 (6 bases). V was shortened by 3 bases and J by 3 bases, with 17 bases between the two germline ends. CDR1 is LNHNV, CDR2 YYDKDF, per germline (reference sequence). This CDR3 has 16 amino acids. The CDR3 nucleotides are TGTGCCACCAGCAGCCTTACAGGGCCCCGGGACTATGGCTACACCTTC. This sequence encodes CATSSLTGPRDYGYTF.

This rearrangement joins TRBV2 to TRBJ2-1; no clear D gene. This CDR3 region has 12 residues. Germline CDR1 SNHLY, CDR2 FYNNEI. Deletions cut 9 bases from V and 7 bases from J, with 13 bases between. In nucleotides, the CDR3 is TGTGCCAGTTTACGTTCCGGGAATGAGCAGTTCTTC. It codes for CASLRSGNEQFF.

The V gene is TRBV7-3, the J gene TRBJ1-1, with a tentative D call TRBD1 (5 bases). CDR1 and CDR2 (germline): SGHTA, FQGTGA. The CDR3 is 13 residues long. The V end was cut by 4 bases, the J end by 4 bases, with 10 bases between. CDR3 nucleotides: TGTGCCAGCAGCTATACAGGCGGCACTGAAGCTTTCTTT. This gives the protein CASSYTGGTEAFF.

The V and J genes are TRBV7-2 and TRBJ2-1; D might be TRBD1 or TRBD2, each matching 5 bases. The length of the CDR3 is 13 residues. Deletions cut 5 bases from V and 5 bases from J, with 10 bases between. From germline, CDR1 is SGHTA and CDR2 FQGNSA. The CDR3: CASSPGTDNEQFF. DNA for the CDR3: TGTGCCAGCAGCCCCGGGACGGACAATGAGCAGTTCTTC.

This clone was observed a few times. The same CDR3 also results from other DNA sequences found in this sample. The chain recombines TRBV5-1 with TRBJ2-1; 12 bases align to TRBD2. The CDR3 sequence is 15 residues long. Germline values: CDR1 SGHRS, CDR2 YFSETQ. Unmatched junction bases numbered 4, after V lost 3 bases and J lost 6 bases. For the CDR3, the DNA is TGCGCCAGCAGCTCCCTAGCGGGGGGGCCCAATGAGCAGTTCTTC. This codes for CASSSLAGGPNEQFF.

The genes are TRBV20-1 and TRBJ2-3, with unresolved D. The CDR3 totals 11 residues. Trimming stripped 4 bases from V and 2 bases from J, with 4 bases between. The germline gives CDR1 DFQATT, CDR2 SNEGSKA (reference sequence). The CDR3 nucleotides are TGCAGTGCTACGACCACAGATACGCAGTATTTT. This sequence encodes CSATTTDTQYF.

The CDR3 nucleotides are TGTGCCAGCACCAAAGGGGCGGGAGCCCAAGTAGTCAATGAGCAGTTCTTC. It encodes CASTKGAGAQVVNEQFF. The chain is built from TRBV5-4 and TRBJ2-1; 7 nucleotides line up with TRBD2. V lost 6 bases, J lost 6 bases, and 18 bases stayed unmatched. The germline gives CDR1 SGHNT, CDR2 YYREEE (reference sequence). CDR3 size: 17 residues.

The sample holds a few counts of this clone. This chain joins TRBV5-6 and TRBJ2-1; 13 positions agree with TRBD2. The J segment lost 0 bases and the V segment lost 4 bases, leaving 7 bases of the junction unmatched. CDR1 and CDR2 from the germline V gene are SGHDT and YYEEEE. The CDR3 runs to 18 residues. The CDR3 protein is CASSPTSGGQSSYNEQFF. DNA of the CDR3: TGTGCCAGCAGCCCGACTAGCGGGGGGCAAAGCTCCTACAATGAGCAGTTCTTC.

This clone turned up a few times. The rearrangement uses TRBV28 and TRBJ1-4; 10 bases agree with TRBD1. Trimming removed 4 bases from V and 7 bases from J; junction bases left unmatched: 3. The CDR3 length is 14 residues. The germline CDR1 and CDR2 sequences are MDHEN and SYDVKM. The CDR3 region is CASSSGQGSEKLFF. The CDR3, as DNA: TGTGCCAGCAGTTCGGGACAGGGGAGTGAAAAACTGTTTTTT.

The sample holds a few counts of this clone. At one end the junction does not follow the germline gene, possibly because of a read error. The rearrangement uses TRBV30 and TRBJ2-3, with 10 bases aligning to TRBD2. From germline, CDR1 is GTSNPN and CDR2 SVGIG (reference sequence). This CDR3 is 11 amino acids long. CDR3 DNA: TGTGCCTGCCCGTTAGCGGGAGGTTTGGATTTT. Translated: CACPLAGGLDF.

The CDR3 reads CASSLVRGGKETQYF. The CDR3 nucleotides are TGTGCCAGCAGCTTAGTACGGGGGGGCAAAGAGACCCAGTACTTC. The chain links TRBV7-9 to TRBJ2-5; 8 bases are shared with TRBD2. V was clipped by 1 base and J by 3 bases; unmatched bases: 4. This CDR3 is built from 15 residues. Germline CDR1 reads SEHNR; CDR2 reads FQNEAQ (reference sequence).

This clone turned up a few times. The chain links TRBV7-6 to TRBJ2-1; D is unclear. Trimming took 1 base from V and 8 from J, leaving 6 bases between them. This CDR3 contains 12 residues. The germline V gene encodes CDR1 SGHVS and CDR2 FNYEAQ. The CDR3 coding sequence is TGTGCCAGCAGCTTAGTCGGCGATGAGCAGTTCTTC. This encodes CASSLVGDEQFF.

The V call is TRBV7-2, the J call TRBJ2-3; a weak D match, TRBD1 (5 bases). In germline, CDR1 is SGHTA, CDR2 FQGNSA. V dropped 3 bases and J dropped 5 bases, with 12 bases sitting between them. The CDR3 is 14 amino acids. CDR3 coding DNA: TGTGCCAGCAGCTTGGGGCAGACGTTAGATACGCAGTATTTT. Residues: CASSLGQTLDTQYF.